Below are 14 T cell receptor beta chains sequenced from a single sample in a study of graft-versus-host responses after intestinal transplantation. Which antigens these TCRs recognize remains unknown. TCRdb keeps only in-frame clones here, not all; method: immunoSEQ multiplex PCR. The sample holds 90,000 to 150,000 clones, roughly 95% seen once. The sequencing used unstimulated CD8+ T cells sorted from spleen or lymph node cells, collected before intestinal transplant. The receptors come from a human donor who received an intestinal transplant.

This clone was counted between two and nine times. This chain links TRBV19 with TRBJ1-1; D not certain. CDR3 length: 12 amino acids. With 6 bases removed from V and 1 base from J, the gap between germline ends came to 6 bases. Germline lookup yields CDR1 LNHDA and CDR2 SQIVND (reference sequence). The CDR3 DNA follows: TGTGCCAGTAGGCTCTCGAACACTGAAGCTTTCTTT. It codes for CASRLSNTEAFF.

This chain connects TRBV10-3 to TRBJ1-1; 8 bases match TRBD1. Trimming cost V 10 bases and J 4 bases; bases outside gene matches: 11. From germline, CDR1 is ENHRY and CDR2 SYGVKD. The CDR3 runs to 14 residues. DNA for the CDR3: TGTGCCACCAACCCAGGGGGCGTAGGCACTGAAGCTTTCTTT. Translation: CATNPGGVGTEAFF.

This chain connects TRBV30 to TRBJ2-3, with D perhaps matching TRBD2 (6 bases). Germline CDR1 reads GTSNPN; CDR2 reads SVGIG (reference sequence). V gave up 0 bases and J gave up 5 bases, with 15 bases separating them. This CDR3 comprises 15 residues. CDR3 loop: CAWSVSGLPLDTQYF. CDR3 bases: TGTGCCTGGAGTGTATCCGGACTACCCTTAGATACGCAGTATTTT.

The CDR3 protein is CASSVGQGASYEQYF. CDR3 nucleotides: TGTGCCAGCAGCGTAGGACAGGGGGCAAGCTACGAGCAGTACTTC. This chain joins TRBV9 and TRBJ2-5; TRBD1 aligns across 10 bases. The J call may not be correct, given that the DNA end is closer to TRBJ2-7. The length of the CDR3 is 15 residues. The V gene's germline CDR1 is SGDLS and CDR2 YYNGEE.

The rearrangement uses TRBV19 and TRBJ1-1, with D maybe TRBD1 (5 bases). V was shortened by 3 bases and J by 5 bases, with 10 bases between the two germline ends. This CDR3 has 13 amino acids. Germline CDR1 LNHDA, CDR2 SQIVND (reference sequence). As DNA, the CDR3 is TGTGCCAGTAGTATCTACGGGGGAACTGAAGCTTTCTTT. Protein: CASSIYGGTEAFF. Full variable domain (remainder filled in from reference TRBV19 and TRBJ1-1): DGGITQSPKYLFRKEGQNVTLSCEQNLNHDAMYWYRQDPGQGLRLIYYSQIVNDFQKGDIAEGYSVSREKKESFPLTVTSAQKNPTAFYLCASSIYGGTEAFFGQGTRLTVV.

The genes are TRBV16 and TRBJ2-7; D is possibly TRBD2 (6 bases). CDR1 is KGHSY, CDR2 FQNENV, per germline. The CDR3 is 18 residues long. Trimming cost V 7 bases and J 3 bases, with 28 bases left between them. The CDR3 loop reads CASTTNVDSGERNYEQYF. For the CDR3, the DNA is TGTGCCAGCACCACCAATGTCGATAGCGGTGAGCGAAACTACGAGCAGTACTTC. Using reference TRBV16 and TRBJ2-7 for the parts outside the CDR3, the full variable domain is GEEVAQTPKHLVRGEGQKAKLYCAPIKGHSYVFWYQQVLKNEFKFLISFQNENVFDETGMPKERFSAKCLPNSPCSLEIQATKLEDSAVYFCASTTNVDSGERNYEQYFGPGTRLTVT.

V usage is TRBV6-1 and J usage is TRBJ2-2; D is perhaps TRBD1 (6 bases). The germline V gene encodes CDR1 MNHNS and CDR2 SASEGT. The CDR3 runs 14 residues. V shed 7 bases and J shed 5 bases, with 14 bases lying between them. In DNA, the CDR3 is TGTGCCAGCATTTACAGGGTAGGAACCGGGGAGCTGTTTTTT. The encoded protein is CASIYRVGTGELFF.

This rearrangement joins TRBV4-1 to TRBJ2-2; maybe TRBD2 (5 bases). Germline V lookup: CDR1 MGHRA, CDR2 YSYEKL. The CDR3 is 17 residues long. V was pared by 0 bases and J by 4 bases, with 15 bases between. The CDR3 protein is CASSQEGSVFRTGELFF. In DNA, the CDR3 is TGCGCCAGCAGCCAAGAGGGTAGCGTCTTTCGCACCGGGGAGCTGTTTTTT.

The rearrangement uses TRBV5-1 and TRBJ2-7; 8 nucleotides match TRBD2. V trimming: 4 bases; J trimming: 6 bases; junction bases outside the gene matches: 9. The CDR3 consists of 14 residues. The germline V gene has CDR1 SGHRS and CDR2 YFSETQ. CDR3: CASSLGAGGPEQYF. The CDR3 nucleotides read TGCGCCAGCAGCCTGGGGGCGGGAGGTCCCGAGCAGTACTTC.

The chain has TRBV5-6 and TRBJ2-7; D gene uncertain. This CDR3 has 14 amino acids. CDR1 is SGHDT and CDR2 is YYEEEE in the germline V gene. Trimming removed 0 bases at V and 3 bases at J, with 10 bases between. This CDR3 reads CASSLEGISYEQYF. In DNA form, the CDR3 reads TGTGCCAGCAGCTTGGAAGGAATCAGCTACGAGCAGTACTTC.

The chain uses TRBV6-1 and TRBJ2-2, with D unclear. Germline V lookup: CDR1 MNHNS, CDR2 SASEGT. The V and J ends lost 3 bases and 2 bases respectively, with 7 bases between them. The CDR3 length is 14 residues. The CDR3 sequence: CASSDYSNTGELFF. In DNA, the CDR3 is TGTGCCAGCAGTGACTACAGCAACACCGGGGAGCTGTTTTTT.

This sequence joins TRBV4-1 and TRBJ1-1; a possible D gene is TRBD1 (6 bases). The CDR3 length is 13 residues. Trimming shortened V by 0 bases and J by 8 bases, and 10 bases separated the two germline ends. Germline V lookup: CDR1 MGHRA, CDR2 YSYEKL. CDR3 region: CASSQDRDNEAFF. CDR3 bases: TGCGCCAGCAGCCAAGATAGGGACAACGAAGCTTTCTTT.

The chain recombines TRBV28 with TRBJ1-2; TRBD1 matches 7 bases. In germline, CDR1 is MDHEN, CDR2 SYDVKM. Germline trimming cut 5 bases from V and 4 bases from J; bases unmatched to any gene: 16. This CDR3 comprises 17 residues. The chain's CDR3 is CASSNPSTGFYIYGYTF. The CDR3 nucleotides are TGTGCCAGCAGTAACCCCTCGACAGGGTTTTATATCTATGGCTACACCTTC.

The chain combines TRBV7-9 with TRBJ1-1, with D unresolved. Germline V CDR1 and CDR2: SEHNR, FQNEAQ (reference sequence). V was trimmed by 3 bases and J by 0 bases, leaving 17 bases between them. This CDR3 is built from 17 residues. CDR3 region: CASSFFQVNWMNTEAFF. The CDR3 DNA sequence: TGTGCCAGCAGCTTCTTTCAGGTTAATTGGATGAACACTGAAGCTTTCTTT. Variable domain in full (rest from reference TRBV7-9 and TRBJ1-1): DTGVSQNPRHKITKRGQNVTFRCDPISEHNRLYWYRQTLGQGPEFLTYFQNEAQLEKSRLLSDRFSAERPKGSFSTLEIQRTEQGDSAMYLCASSFFQVNWMNTEAFFGQGTRLTVV.